This T cell receptor (beta chain) was documented in a study of OX40 agonist ivuxolimab in advanced cancers. Looking at the study overall: The dose-escalation cohort had hepatocellular carcinoma, melanoma, renal cell or head and neck cancer. Study results and limitations: Certain nonresponders likewise exhibited a low normalized T-cell clonal expansion.

V was cut by 5 bases and J by 3 bases, with 8 bases left in between. Germline lookup yields CDR1 LNHDA and CDR2 SQIVND (reference sequence). The CDR3 spans 13 residues. Clones were sequenced by immunoSEQ multiplex PCR, and TCRdb holds only the in-frame ones, with some missing. The table includes over 15,000 clones, approximately 79% detected once. To note about this clone: Antigen specificity is unknown.

Sequencing was performed on CD4+ or CD8+ T cells sorted from blood, taken in a trial of the OX40 agonist ivuxolimab. This sequence joins TRBV19 and TRBJ1-5; no clear D gene. The TCR sequence derives from an adult with an advanced solid tumor such as melanoma, head and neck, liver or kidney cancer. The CDR3 DNA reads as TGTGCCAGTAGTTACGGAATCAATCAGCCCCAGCATTTT. Residues: CASSYGINQPQHF.